These 32 T cell receptor beta chains share one sample of origin, sequenced in a study of cytomegalovirus exposure and HLA in healthy donors. PCR involved 60 Vbeta and 13 Jbeta primers. Libraries were prepared by immunoSEQ multiplex PCR; TCRdb keeps only in-frame clonotypes and omits some of them. The sample shows approximately 140,000 clones, around 60% of them seen only once. Sequencing was performed on PBMCs. All receptors come from a woman between 55 and 75 years old in good health and CMV-seropositive.

The rearrangement links TRBV11-2 to TRBJ1-2, with D maybe TRBD1 (5 bases). V was cut by 5 bases and J by 5 bases, with 6 bases left in between. CDR1 is SGHAT and CDR2 is FQNNGV in the germline V gene. The CDR3 is made up of 11 amino acids. CDR3 loop: CASSRGYGYTF. The CDR3 DNA follows: TGTGCCAGCAGCCGGGGGTATGGCTACACCTTC.

V gene TRBV7-6 combines with J gene TRBJ2-1; 9 bases are a match to TRBD2. Trimming removed 8 bases from V and 3 bases from J; junction bases left unmatched: 2. The CDR3 length is 13 residues. Per the germline V gene, CDR1 is SGHVS and CDR2 is FNYEAQ. In DNA, the CDR3 is TGTGCCAGCTCTAGCGGGGACTACAATGAGCAGTTCTTC. Translating it yields CASSSGDYNEQFF.

The chain uses TRBV7-9 and TRBJ2-5; 15 bases map to TRBD2. This CDR3 has 16 residues. Germline V gene data show CDR1 as SEHNR and CDR2 as FQNEAQ (reference sequence). The J segment lost 6 bases and the V segment lost 5 bases, leaving 7 bases of the junction unmatched. CDR3 loop: CASSRTSGRARKTQYF. The CDR3 nucleotides read TGTGCCAGCAGCCGGACTAGCGGGAGGGCCCGGAAGACCCAGTACTTC.

A few counts support this clone. The V call is TRBV13, the J call TRBJ1-1; 11 bases are shared with TRBD1. The CDR3 length is 18 residues. Looked up from germline, CDR1 is PRHDT and CDR2 is FYEKMQ (reference sequence). J lost 1 base, V lost 0 bases, and 7 bases had no gene match. The CDR3 sequence is CASSLGWDRGISNTEAFF. For the CDR3, the DNA is TGTGCCAGCAGCTTAGGTTGGGACAGGGGGATCTCGAACACTGAAGCTTTCTTT.

The chain carries TRBV23-1 and TRBJ2-7, with D hard to call. TRBV23-1 is placed among ORFs of uncertain function. V lost 4 bases to trimming and J lost 5 bases, with 9 bases between them. There are 12 residues in the CDR3. The CDR3 loop is CASSPRPDEQYF. CDR3 bases: TGCGCCAGCAGTCCCCGTCCCGACGAGCAGTACTTC.

The chain links TRBV28 to TRBJ2-7, with TRBD2 matching 15 bases. There are 22 residues in the CDR3. V was pared by 8 bases and J by 6 bases, with 29 bases of the junction left unmatched. Germline loops: CDR1 MDHEN, CDR2 SYDVKM. The CDR3 sequence: CASPPSMGTSGRSPSLLVEQYF. The CDR3 DNA reads as TGTGCCAGCCCGCCGAGCATGGGGACTAGCGGGAGGTCCCCGTCCCTCCTTGTCGAGCAGTACTTC.

The chain carries TRBV28 and TRBJ2-5; D is perhaps TRBD2 (5 bases). The V gene's germline CDR1 is MDHEN and CDR2 SYDVKM. Trimming left V 6 bases short and J 0 bases short, with 8 bases between. This CDR3 spans 13 amino acids. The CDR3 loop is CASRSGNQETQYF. In nucleotides, the CDR3 is TGTGCCAGCAGAAGCGGCAACCAAGAGACCCAGTACTTC. Full variable domain (outside the CDR3, taken from reference TRBV28 and TRBJ2-5): DVKVTQSSRYLVKRTGEKVFLECVQDMDHENMFWYRQDPGLGLRLIYFSYDVKMKEKGDIPEGYSVSREKKERFSLILESASTNQTSMYLCASRSGNQETQYFGPGTRLLVL.

V is TRBV9 and J is TRBJ2-1; D perhaps matches TRBD2 (6 bases). Trimming cost V 4 bases and J 9 bases, with 20 bases left between them. The CDR3 spans 15 residues. The germline V gene encodes CDR1 SGDLS and CDR2 YYNGEE. The DNA for the CDR3 is TGTGCCAGCAGCTCCTCCCCGACTTCGGGGGTTGAGCAGTTCTTC. Translated, it gives CASSSSPTSGVEQFF.

CDR3 bases: TGTGCCAGCAGCCCAGGGGGCAGAGAGACCCAGTACTTC. It codes for CASSPGGRETQYF. The chain recombines TRBV11-3 with TRBJ2-5; TRBD1 agrees at 8 bases. Germline V gene sequence: CDR1 SGHNT, CDR2 YENEEA. The length of the CDR3 is 13 residues. V was pared by 5 bases and J by 4 bases, with 3 bases of the junction left unmatched.

The chain is built from TRBV4-2 and TRBJ2-7; 10 bases are shared with TRBD2. Trimming removed 0 bases from V and 0 bases from J; junction bases left unmatched: 11. Germline loops: CDR1 LGHNA, CDR2 YNFKEQ. CDR3 length equals 19 residues. In nucleotides, the CDR3 is TGTGCCAGCAGCCAAGATGGGCTAGCGGGAGTCGTGAGCTCCTACGAGCAGTACTTC. Its translation is CASSQDGLAGVVSSYEQYF.

The V and J genes are TRBV19 and TRBJ1-1, with TRBD1 identical over 9 bases. The V gene's germline CDR1 is LNHDA and CDR2 SQIVND (reference sequence). The V segment lost 5 bases and the J segment 0 bases; nucleotides outside the gene matches: 7. The length of the CDR3 is 16 residues. CDR3 nucleotide sequence: TGTGCCAGTAGTGCGGGACAGGGAGCCATGAACACTGAAGCTTTCTTT. It codes for CASSAGQGAMNTEAFF.

The V call is TRBV19, the J call TRBJ2-7, with 7 bases fitting TRBD1. The CDR3 covers 15 residues. The germline V gene has CDR1 LNHDA and CDR2 SQIVND (reference sequence). V was clipped by 6 bases and J by 1 base; unmatched bases: 9. CDR3 region: CASRPGKQGSYEQYF. The CDR3 DNA reads TGTGCCAGTAGACCGGGGAAACAGGGGTCCTACGAGCAGTACTTC.

The J gene is TRBJ1-5, the V gene TRBV30, with a possible D match to TRBD1 (6 bases). Germline assignment: CDR1 GTSNPN and CDR2 SVGIG (reference sequence). The CDR3 has 13 residues. The V end was cut by 2 bases, the J end by 5 bases, with 10 bases between. CDR3 nucleotide sequence: TGTGCCTGGAGTTTAAGGGGGTATCAGCCCCAGCATTTT. It yields the protein CAWSLRGYQPQHF.

The chain is built from TRBV5-1 and TRBJ1-1; 9 bases fit TRBD1. The CDR3 is made up of 16 amino acids. V lost 0 bases, J lost 4 bases, and 7 bases stayed unmatched. Germline assignment: CDR1 SGHRS and CDR2 YFSETQ. The CDR3: CASSLVGQGVPTEAFF. CDR3 nucleotides: TGCGCCAGCAGCTTGGTGGGACAGGGCGTTCCCACTGAAGCTTTCTTT. Full variable domain (missing parts from reference TRBV5-1 and TRBJ1-1): KAGVTQTPRYLIKTRGQQVTLSCSPISGHRSVSWYQQTPGQGLQFLFEYFSETQRNKGNFPGRFSGRQFSNSRSEMNVSTLELGDSALYLCASSLVGQGVPTEAFFGQGTRLTVV.

The V and J genes are TRBV7-6 and TRBJ2-7, with D maybe TRBD1 (6 bases). V shed 1 base and J shed 3 bases, with 13 bases lying between them. The length of the CDR3 is 15 residues. Per germline, CDR1 SGHVS and CDR2 FNYEAQ. The CDR3 bases are TGTGCCAGCAGCTTAGGCTTGGGACAAGGCTACGAGCAGTACTTC. It specifies CASSLGLGQGYEQYF.

J is TRBJ1-5 and V is TRBV7-2; 8 bases match TRBD1. After removal of 5 bases from V and 1 base from J, the junction contained 7 bases not matched to a gene. The CDR3 contains 16 residues. Germline V gene lookup returns CDR1 SGHTA and CDR2 FQGNSA. In nucleotides, the CDR3 is TGTGCCAGCAGCCCCGGACAGGGACGAAGCAATCAGCCCCAGCATTTT. Translated: CASSPGQGRSNQPQHF. The full variable domain, its missing parts supplied by reference TRBV7-2 and TRBJ1-5, is GAGVSQSPSNKVTEKGKDVELRCDPISGHTALYWYRQSLGQGLEFLIYFQGNSAPDKSGLPSDRFSAERTGGSVSTLTIQRTQQEDSAVYLCASSPGQGRSNQPQHFGDGTRLSIL.

This clone was picked up a small number of times. V is TRBV7-2 and J is TRBJ1-2, with 9 bases lining up with TRBD1. V trimming: 0 bases; J trimming: 4 bases; junction bases outside the gene matches: 3. Germline V gene lookup returns CDR1 SGHTA and CDR2 FQGNSA. CDR3 length: 15 residues. DNA for the CDR3: TGTGCCAGCAGCTTAGCGGGGGACAGGGTCTATGGCTACACCTTC. Translated: CASSLAGDRVYGYTF.

There are a few counts of this clone. The V and J genes are TRBV6-1 and TRBJ1-2, with D hard to call. V was trimmed by 3 bases and J by 5 bases, leaving 13 bases between them. The CDR3 spans 14 residues. Germline V gives CDR1 MNHNS, CDR2 SASEGT. The CDR3 sequence is CASSEDSVGYGYTF. CDR3 DNA sequence: TGTGCCAGCAGTGAGGATTCCGTCGGGTATGGCTACACCTTC.

A remark on this clone: One end of the junction varies from germline; a read error may be responsible. Other DNA variants within this sample encode the same CDR3. The rearrangement joins TRBV5-6 to TRBJ1-5, with 7 bases matching TRBD1. There are 13 residues in the CDR3. Germline V gives CDR1 SGHDT, CDR2 YYEEEE. DNA for the CDR3: TGCGCCAGCAGCTTGCTGGACAGGCAGCCCCAGCATTTT. Protein sequence: CASSLLDRQPQHF.

This clone was picked up a small number of times. The chain joins TRBV11-2 to TRBJ2-5; 9 nucleotides align to TRBD2. Germline V gene data show CDR1 as SGHAT and CDR2 as FQNNGV. With 1 base clipped from V and 2 bases from J, the junction kept 5 bases outside the gene matches. The CDR3 contains 16 residues. The CDR3 protein is CASSLGTSGPQETQYF. CDR3 in DNA: TGTGCCAGCAGCTTAGGCACTAGCGGGCCTCAAGAGACCCAGTACTTC. Looking up the rest from reference TRBV11-2 and TRBJ2-5 gives the full variable domain: EAGVAQSPRYKIIEKRQSVAFWCNPISGHATLYWYQQILGQGPKLLIQFQNNGVVDDSQLPKDRFSAERLKGVDSTLKIQPAKLEDSAVYLCASSLGTSGPQETQYFGPGTRLLVL.

The CDR3 nucleotides read TGTGCCAGCTCCCGGGAGGAAAACTATGGCTACACCTTC. Translation: CASSREENYGYTF. V and J are TRBV5-6 and TRBJ1-2; D unresolved. The CDR3 covers 13 residues. V lost 7 bases to trimming and J lost 2 bases, with 12 bases between them. Germline assignment: CDR1 SGHDT and CDR2 YYEEEE.

This rearrangement joins TRBV6-1 to TRBJ1-2; D may be TRBD1 (5 bases). With 0 bases removed from V and 1 base from J, the gap between germline ends came to 18 bases. The germline V gene has CDR1 MNHNS and CDR2 SASEGT. The CDR3 loop spans 18 amino acids. CDR3 sequence reads: CASSEAHFMDTINYGYTF. The CDR3 coding sequence is TGTGCCAGCAGTGAAGCTCACTTTATGGACACTATTAACTATGGCTACACCTTC.

The rearrangement links TRBV7-8 to TRBJ2-1, with a tentative D call TRBD2 (5 bases). The CDR3 has 15 residues. The germline gives CDR1 SGHVS, CDR2 FQNEAQ. V was trimmed by 4 bases and J by 4 bases, leaving 14 bases between them. DNA of the CDR3: TGTGCCAGCAGCTACAGCGGACCCCCTTACAATGAGCAGTTCTTC. It encodes CASSYSGPPYNEQFF.

The chain joins TRBV2 to TRBJ1-3; 8 bases map to TRBD1. Per the germline V gene, CDR1 is SNHLY and CDR2 is FYNNEI. The J segment lost 4 bases and the V segment lost 5 bases, leaving 7 bases of the junction unmatched. This CDR3 has 15 residues. CDR3 protein: CASSPTGTGGNTIYF. The CDR3 nucleotides are TGTGCCAGCAGTCCTACAGGGACAGGAGGAAACACCATATATTTT.

The J gene is TRBJ2-5, the V gene TRBV6-5; a weak D match, TRBD2 (5 bases). Trimming took 4 bases from V and 7 from J, leaving 10 bases between them. CDR3 length: 12 residues. Germline V gives CDR1 MNHEY, CDR2 SVGAGI. The CDR3 DNA follows: TGTGCCAGCAGTTTACCGGGGAGGACCCAGTACTTC. It codes for CASSLPGRTQYF.

The V gene is TRBV28, the J gene TRBJ1-2, with D uncertain. The CDR3 has 12 residues. CDR1 is MDHEN and CDR2 is SYDVKM in the germline V gene. The CDR3 loop reads CGRSLANYGYTF. CDR3 nucleotides: TGTGGACGGAGTTTGGCTAACTATGGCTACACCTTC.

The chain joins TRBV6-5 to TRBJ2-7; 8 nucleotides line up with TRBD1. Germline V CDR1 and CDR2: MNHEY, SVGAGI. The CDR3 totals 15 residues. After removal of 6 bases from V and 2 bases from J, the junction contained 9 bases not matched to a gene. Here the CDR3 DNA reads TGTGCCAGCAGCCTAGGGACAGGCCAAACCTACGAGCAGTACTTC. Encoded protein: CASSLGTGQTYEQYF.

The J gene is TRBJ1-2, the V gene TRBV6-6, with 7 bases that match TRBD1. After removal of 8 bases from V and 5 bases from J, the junction contained 14 bases not matched to a gene. The CDR3 covers 15 residues. CDR1 is MNHNY and CDR2 is SVGAGI in the germline V gene (reference sequence). CDR3 sequence (DNA): TGTGCCAGCGGGGAAACGTCGGGACAGCGATATGGCTACACCTTC. The encoded protein is CASGETSGQRYGYTF.

The chain has TRBV5-1 and TRBJ2-1; TRBD2 matches at 14 bases. The CDR3 consists of 15 residues. After removal of 3 bases from V and 10 bases from J, the junction contained 6 bases not matched to a gene. In germline, CDR1 is SGHRS, CDR2 YFSETQ. The CDR3 sequence is CASSSGLAGVWEQFF. The CDR3 nucleotides read TGCGCCAGCAGCTCGGGACTAGCGGGAGTCTGGGAGCAGTTCTTC.

The chain joins TRBV7-2 to TRBJ1-3, with a possible D match to TRBD1 (5 bases). Germline V lookup: CDR1 SGHTA, CDR2 FQGNSA. This CDR3 contains 16 residues. V gave up 1 base and J gave up 0 bases, with 10 bases separating them. The CDR3 DNA follows: TGTGCCAGCAGCTTAGGGGCAGGGATCTCTGGAAACACCATATATTTT. This translates into CASSLGAGISGNTIYF.

CDR3 region: CASMPGLAGYTGELFF. The CDR3 coding sequence is TGTGCCAGCATGCCCGGGCTAGCGGGATACACCGGGGAGCTGTTTTTT. The chain recombines TRBV27 with TRBJ2-2; the match to TRBD2 covers 9 bases. Germline lookup yields CDR1 MNHEY and CDR2 SMNVEV (reference sequence). V lost 7 bases to trimming and J lost 3 bases; unmatched junction nucleotides: 9. This CDR3 region has 16 residues.

The V gene is TRBV5-6, the J gene TRBJ1-2, with D possibly TRBD1 on 5 matching bases. The CDR3 has 13 residues. Germline CDR1 is SGHDT and CDR2 is YYEEEE. Trimming cost V 0 bases and J 7 bases, with 10 bases left between them. The CDR3 reads CASSLVGDGGYTF. The CDR3 DNA follows: TGTGCCAGCAGCTTGGTAGGGGATGGTGGCTACACCTTC.